This passage covers 31 T cell receptor beta chains from one sample sequenced in a study of shared clonotypes between healthy human individuals. The assay was immunoSEQ multiplex PCR, and TCRdb's table has in-frame clones only and misses some. The table has roughly 500,000 clones, 81% seen once. Sequencing was carried out using PBMCs. These receptors came from a woman aged 40 to 50 in good health. Some clones in this sample may be carry-over from other donors' samples.

The DNA for the CDR3 is TGTGCCAGCAGTTACCGGGGGGTACTAGCCGACGAGCAGTACTTC. The encoded protein is CASSYRGVLADEQYF. The rearrangement uses TRBV6-5 and TRBJ2-7; 7 positions match TRBD2. The CDR3 runs 15 residues. V lost 2 bases and J lost 5; bases outside the gene matches: 9. In germline, CDR1 is MNHEY, CDR2 SVGAGI.

The rearrangement joins TRBV29-1 to TRBJ1-1, with D possibly TRBD1 on 5 matching bases. Trimming removed 7 bases from V and 5 bases from J, with 17 bases in between. CDR1 SQVTM and CDR2 ANQGSEA come from the germline V gene. This CDR3 has 13 amino acids. CDR3 protein: CSAGVGGGTEAFF. The DNA of the CDR3 is TGCAGCGCCGGAGTGGGGGGAGGAACTGAAGCTTTCTTT.

A word on this clone: A far bigger clonotype differs at one base, so this is likely a read error. This specimen includes other DNA sequences encoding the same CDR3. This chain uses TRBV2 with TRBJ2-6; the match to TRBD1 covers 10 bases. The CDR3 totals 17 residues. The germline V gene has CDR1 SNHLY and CDR2 FYNNEI. The CDR3 reads CASSGDRGGSGANVLTF. CDR3 DNA sequence: TGTGCCAGCAGTGGGGACAGGGGTGGCTCTGGGGCCAACGTCCTGACTTTT.

The chain uses TRBV6-1 and TRBJ2-3; either TRBD1 or TRBD2 may supply D (5 bases each). The germline gives CDR1 MNHNS, CDR2 SASEGT. V dropped 5 bases and J dropped 4 bases, with 10 bases sitting between them. The CDR3 loop spans 13 amino acids. The CDR3 nucleotides are TGTGCCAGCAGTCCTCCGGGGCCAGATACGCAGTATTTT. It is translated as CASSPPGPDTQYF.

Points on this clone: A far larger clone is only one base removed, so a read error is likely. This specimen includes other DNA sequences encoding the same CDR3. The V and J genes are TRBV7-9 and TRBJ1-1; D gene ambiguous. Germline lookup yields CDR1 SEHNR and CDR2 FQNEAQ (reference sequence). CDR3 length: 13 amino acids. CDR3 loop: CASSLSENTEAFF. The CDR3 coding sequence is TGTGCCAGTAGCTTGTCAGAGAACACTGAAGCTTTCTTT.

This clone has a handful of counts. V gene TRBV5-1 combines with J gene TRBJ2-2; D gene uncertain. This CDR3 comprises 15 residues. Trimming took 4 bases from V and 3 from J, leaving 13 bases between them. The germline V gene has CDR1 SGHRS and CDR2 YFSETQ. Here the CDR3 DNA reads TGCGCCAGCAGCACGGGCCCTGGTCACACCGGGGAGCTGTTTTTT. Its translation is CASSTGPGHTGELFF.

In its sample, this clone was seen once. A far bigger clonotype differs at one base, so this is likely a read error. The V gene is TRBV2, the J gene TRBJ2-2; D gene ambiguous. CDR1 SNHLY and CDR2 FYNNEI come from the germline V gene. The CDR3 totals 12 residues. The V gene lost 1 base and the J gene lost 9 bases, with 6 bases spanning the gap. The chain's CDR3 is CASSEGARELFF. CDR3 nucleotides: TGTGCCAGCAGTGAAGGGGCCAGGGAGCTGTTTTTT.

Comment on this clone: This sample also contains other DNA sequences that code for the same CDR3. This chain connects TRBV2 to TRBJ1-5; perhaps TRBD1 as D (5 bases). The CDR3 spans 13 residues. The germline CDR1 and CDR2 sequences are SNHLY and FYNNEI. V was pared by 8 bases and J by 2 bases, with 10 bases between. Written as DNA, the CDR3 is TGTGCCAGCGGGGGAACGGGCAATCAGCCCCAGCATTTT. It codes for CASGGTGNQPQHF.

There are a few counts of this clone. A much larger clone differs from this one at a single base, so this may be a read error. The sample has other DNA sequences that encode this CDR3 too. V gene TRBV5-1 combines with J gene TRBJ1-1, with D possibly TRBD1 on 6 matching bases. Germline V gene data show CDR1 as SGHRS and CDR2 as YFSETQ. The V gene lost 1 base and the J gene lost 4 bases, with 8 bases spanning the gap. CDR3 length: 13 residues. CDR3 DNA: TGCGCCAGCAGCTTGAGAGGGGGCACTGAAGCTTTCTTT. Translation: CASSLRGGTEAFF. Complete variable domain (other parts from reference TRBV5-1 and TRBJ1-1): KAGVTQTPRYLIKTRGQQVTLSCSPISGHRSVSWYQQTPGQGLQFLFEYFSETQRNKGNFPGRFSGRQFSNSRSEMNVSTLELGDSALYLCASSLRGGTEAFFGQGTRLTVV.

Comments on this clone: A read error may explain this, as a much larger clone is one base away. The rearrangement uses TRBV7-2 and TRBJ1-2; no reliable D call. This CDR3 is 16 amino acids long. V lost 5 bases, J lost 4 bases, and 20 bases lay in between. Germline V CDR1 and CDR2: SGHTA, FQGNSA. CDR3 amino acids: CASSPEGGRRCYGYTF. In nucleotides, the CDR3 is TGTGCCAGCAGCCCAGAGGGCGGTCGCAGGTGCTATGGCTACACCTTC.

This sequence joins TRBV6-1 and TRBJ2-5, with a weak D call TRBD1 (5 bases). The CDR3 totals 15 residues. The germline V gene encodes CDR1 MNHNS and CDR2 SASEGT. The V and J ends lost 1 base and 5 bases respectively, with 14 bases between them. DNA of the CDR3: TGTGCCAGCAGTGAAGTTATGGACACAGGCGAGACCCAGTACTTC. Protein: CASSEVMDTGETQYF.

To note about this clone: A read error may explain this, as a much larger clone is one base away. Other DNA sequences in the same sample also yield this CDR3. The rearrangement uses TRBV29-1 and TRBJ2-1; 9 bases map to TRBD2. The CDR3 length is 15 residues. With V trimmed by 6 bases and J by 4 bases, 10 bases remained unmatched. Germline V CDR1 and CDR2: SQVTM, ANQGSEA. The CDR3, as DNA: TGCAGCGTCCGGGCGGGAGGGGACGGTTACAATGAGCAGTTCTTC. The encoded protein is CSVRAGGDGYNEQFF.

The gene calls are TRBV9 and TRBJ2-6, with D unresolved. This CDR3 contains 14 residues. V dropped 4 bases and J dropped 2 bases, with 7 bases sitting between them. Germline V gene lookup returns CDR1 SGDLS and CDR2 YYNGEE. The CDR3 region is CASSPDAGANVLTF. The CDR3 DNA reads as TGTGCCAGCAGCCCTGATGCTGGGGCCAACGTCCTGACTTTC.

V and J are TRBV11-3 and TRBJ1-3; 7 bases fit TRBD1. CDR1 and CDR2 (germline): SGHNT, YENEEA. CDR3 length equals 15 residues. Trimming at V came to 4 bases and at J to 0 bases, leaving 3 bases not matched to a gene. Written as DNA, the CDR3 is TGTGCCAGCAGCTCCGGGACAGCCTCTGGAAACACCATATATTTT. Translated: CASSSGTASGNTIYF.

The rearrangement joins TRBV4-3 to TRBJ2-7, with 14 nucleotides matching TRBD2. Trimming took 1 base from V and 2 from J; bases not matched to a gene: 4. Germline CDR1 is LGHNA and CDR2 is YSLEER. This CDR3 has 17 residues. For the CDR3, the DNA is TGCGCCAGCAGCCAAGGGCAGGGACTAGCGGGAGCCTACGAGCAGTACTTC. Translation gives CASSQGQGLAGAYEQYF.

V gene TRBV9 combines with J gene TRBJ1-6; no firm D call. Trimming stripped 0 bases from V and 16 bases from J, with 14 bases between. The CDR3 runs to 13 residues. Germline loops: CDR1 SGDLS, CDR2 YYNGEE. The CDR3 loop is CASSVGGENLLHF. For the CDR3, the DNA is TGTGCCAGCAGCGTAGGTGGTGAGAACCTACTCCACTTT.

Only one count was recorded for this clone. The chain couples TRBV5-1 to TRBJ2-3; 9 positions match TRBD2. Germline CDR1 and CDR2: SGHRS and YFSETQ. The CDR3 is 16 residues long. The trim removed 0 bases at V and 2 bases at J, leaving 4 bases unmatched. The CDR3 region is CASSLDTSGYTDTQYF. The CDR3 region has the DNA TGCGCCAGCAGCTTGGATACTAGCGGGTACACAGATACGCAGTATTTT.

About this clone itself: A far more abundant clone sits one base away, making this likely a read error. Other DNA sequences from this sample encode an identical CDR3 as well. The chain carries TRBV18 and TRBJ2-5; possible D gene TRBD1, 5 bases. CDR1 and CDR2 from the germline V gene are KGHSH and LQKENI. The length of the CDR3 is 14 residues. V was clipped by 6 bases and J by 9 bases, with 20 bases between them. The CDR3 DNA reads as TGTGCCAGCTCGCCAGGGCCCAACCCTTCAGCCCAGTACTTC. Protein sequence: CASSPGPNPSAQYF.

The chain combines TRBV5-6 with TRBJ2-5; D is uncertain. The V gene lost 7 bases and the J gene lost 0 bases, with 10 bases spanning the gap. Per the germline V gene, CDR1 is SGHDT and CDR2 is YYEEEE. CDR3 length: 13 amino acids. CDR3 DNA: TGTGCCAGCGGCCTATGGCACCAAGAGACCCAGTACTTC. It encodes CASGLWHQETQYF.

The rearrangement links TRBV15 to TRBJ1-2; D is unclear. Trimming cost V 0 bases and J 5 bases, with 7 bases left between them. Germline V lookup: CDR1 LNHNV, CDR2 YYDKDF (reference sequence). The CDR3 length is 13 residues. In DNA, the CDR3 is TGTGCCACCAGCAGAGATTATACGTATGGCTACACCTTC. Amino acid sequence: CATSRDYTYGYTF.

The J gene is TRBJ1-5, the V gene TRBV28; no clear D gene. Trimming shortened V by 2 bases and J by 5 bases, and 7 bases separated the two germline ends. Germline lookup yields CDR1 MDHEN and CDR2 SYDVKM. This CDR3 region has 13 residues. Here the CDR3 reads CASSLTGYQPQHF. CDR3 DNA sequence: TGTGCCAGCAGTTTAACCGGGTATCAGCCCCAGCATTTT.

This clone was found once. This rearrangement joins TRBV5-6 to TRBJ2-7, with TRBD2 matching 9 bases. After removal of 0 bases from V and 3 bases from J, the junction contained 4 bases not matched to a gene. Germline CDR1 SGHDT, CDR2 YYEEEE. The CDR3 is made up of 15 amino acids. The DNA of the CDR3 is TGTGCCAGCAGCTTGGAGTTGCGGGAGGGCTACGAGCAGTACTTC. Amino acid sequence: CASSLELREGYEQYF.

A single count supports this clone. This chain joins TRBV9 and TRBJ2-5; 9 positions match TRBD1. J lost 5 bases, V lost 0 bases, and 8 bases had no gene match. Germline loops: CDR1 SGDLS, CDR2 YYNGEE. CDR3 length: 16 residues. CDR3 bases: TGTGCCAGCAGCGTAGGGAACAGGGGGCGAGGGGAGACCCAGTACTTC. This encodes CASSVGNRGRGETQYF. The full variable domain, its missing parts supplied by reference TRBV9 and TRBJ2-5, is DSGVTQTPKHLITATGQRVTLRCSPRSGDLSVYWYQQSLDQGLQFLIQYYNGEERAKGNILERFSAQQFPDLHSELNLSSLELGDSALYFCASSVGNRGRGETQYFGPGTRLLVL.

V usage is TRBV15 and J usage is TRBJ2-2; either TRBD1 or TRBD2 may supply D (5 bases each). V was cut by 1 base and J by 0 bases, with 9 bases left in between. The CDR3 spans 16 residues. CDR1 is LNHNV, CDR2 YYDKDF, per germline (reference sequence). The chain's CDR3 is CATSRGDGPNTGELFF. CDR3 sequence (DNA): TGTGCCACCAGCAGAGGGGACGGACCGAACACCGGGGAGCTGTTTTTT. Full variable domain (remainder filled in from reference TRBV15 and TRBJ2-2): DAMVIQNPRYQVTQFGKPVTLSCSQTLNHNVMYWYQQKSSQAPKLLFHYYDKDFNNEADTPDNFQSRRPNTSFCFLDIRSPGLGDTAMYLCATSRGDGPNTGELFFGEGSRLTVL.

In its sample, this clone was seen many times. Within the sample, other DNA sequences also encode this same CDR3. The V gene is TRBV9, the J gene TRBJ2-5, with 8 bases identical to TRBD1. CDR3 length: 14 amino acids. The trim removed 3 bases at V and 1 base at J, leaving 2 bases unmatched. Germline CDR1 and CDR2: SGDLS and YYNGEE. The CDR3 region is CASSAGQGQETQYF. The CDR3 nucleotides are TGTGCCAGCAGCGCAGGACAGGGCCAAGAGACCCAGTACTTC.

This clone was found a few times. The chain couples TRBV10-1 to TRBJ2-3; D gene unclear. V lost 2 bases and J lost 1, with 7 bases in between. Germline CDR1 and CDR2: WNHNN and SYGVQD (reference sequence). This CDR3 has 14 amino acids. Written as DNA, the CDR3 is TGCGCCAGCAGTGAGCTGACCTGCACAGATACGCAGTATTTT. Protein product: CASSELTCTDTQYF.

This clone was observed a single time. This chain uses TRBV7-6 with TRBJ2-7; unclear D gene. V lost 1 base to trimming and J lost 5 bases, with 9 bases between them. The CDR3 covers 13 residues. CDR1 is SGHVS, CDR2 FNYEAQ, per germline. This CDR3 is CASSLEATHEQYF. DNA of the CDR3: TGTGCCAGCAGCTTAGAGGCGACCCACGAGCAGTACTTC.

For this clone: With a far larger clone one base away, a read error is the likely cause. Other DNA sequences in the sample encode the same CDR3. The chain combines TRBV2 with TRBJ1-2, with D possibly being TRBD1 (6 bases). The CDR3 totals 16 residues. The V end was cut by 1 base, the J end by 7 bases, with 19 bases between. The germline CDR1 and CDR2 sequences are SNHLY and FYNNEI. The CDR3 bases are TGTGCCAGCAGTGAAGAGGCCGGGACGACAGGCGGTGGCTACACCTTC. Residues: CASSEEAGTTGGGYTF.

As for this clone: This likely came from a read error, as a far larger clone is one base away. This chain connects TRBV9 to TRBJ2-3; D gene uncertain. V gave up 5 bases and J gave up 1 base, with 14 bases separating them. The CDR3 consists of 15 residues. Germline CDR1 SGDLS, CDR2 YYNGEE. The CDR3 sequence is CASRLLLAGTDTQYF. The CDR3 coding sequence is TGTGCCAGCAGACTACTACTGGCGGGCACAGATACGCAGTATTTT.

In its sample, this clone was seen a few times. One base separates it from a far larger clone, so it is likely a read error. J is TRBJ1-5 and V is TRBV28, with D unresolved. The CDR3 extends over 12 amino acids. The germline V gene encodes CDR1 MDHEN and CDR2 SYDVKM. This chain's CDR3 is CASSAGNKPQHF. In DNA form, the CDR3 reads TGTGCCAGCAGTGCAGGCAATAAGCCCCAGCATTTT.

The chain uses TRBV5-1 and TRBJ1-1; perhaps TRBD1 as D (6 bases). There are 14 residues in the CDR3. CDR1 is SGHRS and CDR2 is YFSETQ in the germline V gene. V shed 2 bases and J shed 2 bases, with 10 bases lying between them. The CDR3 spells CASSFWTANTEAFF. CDR3 in DNA: TGCGCCAGCAGCTTTTGGACAGCTAACACTGAAGCTTTCTTT.